Included here is one TCR beta chain sequence, with context. The CDR3 spans 14 residues. Germline V gene data show CDR1 as WSHSY and CDR2 as SAAADI. Trimming pared 10 bases from V and 5 bases from J, leaving 20 bases between. The sample comes from a study of shared clonotypes between healthy human individuals. Profiling relied on immunoSEQ multiplex PCR, and the TCRdb table lists in-frame clones only, not all of them. In the table there are about 380,000 clones, just over 95% of which are singletons. Material: memory CD8+ T cells sorted from blood. Documented subset: CD45RO+ cells pooled with CCR7-negative TemRA cells. The sequence was obtained from a man aged 25-45 years in good health. The chain employs TRBV10-2 and TRBJ1-1; TRBD1 is a possible D gene (6 bases). CDR3 DNA: TGCGCCACCGGGGGAGGGGGGGTAGGGACTGAAGCTTTCTTT. Its translation: CATGGGGVGTEAFF.